The 30 T cell receptor beta chains reported below all come from one sample, sequenced in a study of blood T cells in healthy people across ages. The authors ran a second PCR of about 6 to 12 cycles using a sample-barcoded 5' primer and a J-beta primer mix. MiXCR, run by TCRdb on the 5' RACE reads, gives a single entry per CDR3 protein. The sample consists of 2 million or so distinct CDR3 sequences, about 50% of them appearing once. Sequencing input: blood. The receptors here all came from a middle-aged woman in good health.

The table lists this clonotype with many counts. The rearrangement uses TRBV4-3 and TRBJ2-1; tentatively, D is TRBD1 or TRBD2 (5 bases each). V was cut by 1 base and J by 5 bases, with 12 bases left in between. The CDR3 spans 15 residues. Germline CDR1 LGHNA, CDR2 YSLEER. For the CDR3, the DNA is TGCGCCAGCAGCCAAGTCGGGACGGACAACAATGAGCAGTTCTTC. It translates to CASSQVGTDNNEQFF.

This clonotype has more than one count but fewer than ten. V usage is TRBV5-1 and J usage is TRBJ2-7; 11 bases are shared with TRBD1. The CDR3 runs to 15 residues. Trimming removed 8 bases from V and 2 bases from J; junction bases left unmatched: 9. Germline CDR1 SGHRS, CDR2 YFSETQ. CDR3 region: CASRKGTGGTYEQYF. The DNA of the CDR3 is TGCGCCAGTAGAAAGGGGACAGGGGGAACCTACGAGCAGTACTTC. Supplemented by reference TRBV5-1 and TRBJ2-7, the full variable domain reads KAGVTQTPRYLIKTRGQQVTLSCSPISGHRSVSWYQQTPGQGLQFLFEYFSETQRNKGNFPGRFSGRQFSNSRSEMNVSTLELGDSALYLCASRKGTGGTYEQYFGPGTRLTVT.

This clonotype has more than one count but fewer than ten. The V gene is TRBV7-2, the J gene TRBJ2-3, with D perhaps matching TRBD2 (5 bases). Trimming pared 6 bases from V and 3 bases from J, leaving 10 bases between. Germline V gene lookup returns CDR1 SGHTA and CDR2 FQGNSA. The CDR3 loop spans 13 amino acids. The CDR3 is CASSRTPTDTQYF. Here the CDR3 DNA reads TGTGCCAGCAGTAGGACTCCTACAGATACGCAGTATTTT.

This clonotype was recorded at least ten times. The V call is TRBV20-1, the J call TRBJ2-5; TRBD1 agrees at 7 bases. V gave up 3 bases and J gave up 1 base; unmatched junction bases: 5. Germline assignment: CDR1 DFQATT and CDR2 SNEGSKA (reference sequence). The CDR3 has 14 amino acids. This CDR3 reads CSARVAGGQETQYF. For the CDR3, the DNA is TGCAGTGCTAGGGTAGCAGGGGGCCAAGAGACCCAGTACTTC.

The V and J genes are TRBV28 and TRBJ1-5; D uncertain. Germline V lookup: CDR1 MDHEN, CDR2 SYDVKM. V was cut by 6 bases and J by 0 bases, with 12 bases left in between. This CDR3 spans 15 amino acids. CDR3 sequence: CASSRGTHSNQPQHF. CDR3 sequence (DNA): TGTGCCAGCAGCAGAGGAACACATAGCAATCAGCCCCAGCATTTT.

The chain is built from TRBV5-1 and TRBJ1-2, with a weak D call TRBD1 (6 bases). With 4 bases removed from V and 6 bases from J, the gap between germline ends came to 10 bases. Germline assignment: CDR1 SGHRS and CDR2 YFSETQ. The CDR3 has 12 amino acids. CDR3 nucleotides: TGCGCCAGCAGCCCGGACAGAGATGGCTACACCTTC. It codes for CASSPDRDGYTF.

Concerning this clonotype itself: Compared with germline, one end of the junction differs, possibly owing to a read error. V usage is TRBV6-6 and J usage is TRBJ1-4; D not resolved. CDR3 length: 15 amino acids. Germline V gene sequence: CDR1 MNHNY, CDR2 SVGAGI (reference sequence). The CDR3 region has the DNA TGCGCCAGCAGTTACTCCTCGCAGGTTATGGAAAAACTGTTTTTT. Translation gives CASSYSSQVMEKLFF.

This clonotype has only a few counts. The V call is TRBV20-1, the J call TRBJ2-7; possible D gene TRBD2, 7 bases. Germline V gene lookup returns CDR1 DFQATT and CDR2 SNEGSKA (reference sequence). CDR3 length: 16 amino acids. The V end lost 3 bases, the J end lost 4 bases, and 22 bases lay between the germline ends. For the CDR3, the DNA is TGCAGTGCTAGCCCCCGGAGTCGGGGGGCCACATACGAGCAGTACTTC. This encodes CSASPRSRGATYEQYF.

This clonotype was recorded a few times. The chain employs TRBV5-1 and TRBJ2-5, with D perhaps being TRBD1 or TRBD2 (5 bases each). V was shortened by 4 bases and J by 5 bases, with 15 bases between the two germline ends. From germline, CDR1 is SGHRS and CDR2 YFSETQ. The CDR3 covers 14 residues. DNA for the CDR3: TGCGCCAGCAGCAAAGAGGGGCGGACGGAGACCCAGTACTTC. Protein sequence: CASSKEGRTETQYF. Drawing the rest from reference TRBV5-1 and TRBJ2-5, the complete variable domain is KAGVTQTPRYLIKTRGQQVTLSCSPISGHRSVSWYQQTPGQGLQFLFEYFSETQRNKGNFPGRFSGRQFSNSRSEMNVSTLELGDSALYLCASSKEGRTETQYFGPGTRLLVL.

V gene TRBV11-2 combines with J gene TRBJ2-3, with D perhaps TRBD1 or TRBD2 (5 bases each). The CDR3 runs 13 residues. CDR1 is SGHAT and CDR2 is FQNNGV in the germline V gene. V shed 5 bases and J shed 4 bases, with 10 bases lying between them. In DNA form, the CDR3 reads TGTGCCAGCAGCCACAGGAGGTCAGATACGCAGTATTTT. Protein product: CASSHRRSDTQYF.

The chain uses TRBV7-2 and TRBJ1-4, with a possible D match to TRBD1 (5 bases). Germline-derived CDR1 and CDR2 are SGHTA and FQGNSA. The V and J ends lost 2 bases and 7 bases respectively, with 14 bases between them. This CDR3 is 15 amino acids long. The CDR3 protein is CASSLFGGVREKLFF. The CDR3 bases are TGTGCCAGCAGCTTATTCGGGGGAGTTCGTGAAAAACTGTTTTTT.

The gene calls are TRBV5-6 and TRBJ2-7; TRBD1 agrees at 12 bases. The CDR3 is 15 residues long. After removal of 3 bases from V and 5 bases from J, the junction contained 6 bases not matched to a gene. Looked up from germline, CDR1 is SGHDT and CDR2 is YYEEEE. CDR3 sequence reads: CASSYGTGGTDEQYF. The CDR3 DNA reads as TGTGCCAGCAGCTATGGGACAGGGGGCACGGACGAGCAGTACTTC. The whole variable domain, filled in from reference TRBV5-6 and TRBJ2-7, reads DAGVTQSPTHLIKTRGQQVTLRCSPKSGHDTVSWYQQALGQGPQFIFQYYEEEERQRGNFPDRFSGHQFPNYSSELNVNALLLGDSALYLCASSYGTGGTDEQYFGPGTRLTVT.

The V gene is TRBV10-3, the J gene TRBJ2-5; D not resolved. The CDR3 length is 11 residues. Trimming took 3 bases from V and 5 from J, leaving 4 bases between them. Germline lookup yields CDR1 ENHRY and CDR2 SYGVKD. The CDR3 sequence is CAISDAETQYF. The CDR3 DNA sequence: TGTGCCATCAGTGACGCCGAGACCCAGTACTTC.

This clonotype has just one count. The V gene is TRBV4-2, the J gene TRBJ1-2; 9 bases are shared with TRBD1. V gave up 0 bases and J gave up 2 bases; unmatched junction bases: 10. This CDR3 comprises 18 residues. Germline V gene data show CDR1 as LGHNA and CDR2 as YNFKEQ. The CDR3 DNA sequence: TGTGCCAGCAGCCAAGAGGTTCCGGGACAGGGTCGAAACTATGGCTACACCTTC. Protein: CASSQEVPGQGRNYGYTF.

CDR3 sequence reads: CSVRALAATDTQYF. The CDR3 nucleotides read TGCAGCGTTAGGGCACTAGCGGCCACAGATACGCAGTATTTT. V and J are TRBV29-1 and TRBJ2-3; 8 nucleotides match TRBD2. The CDR3 length is 14 residues. Germline CDR1 is SQVTM and CDR2 is ANQGSEA. J gave up 2 bases and V 5 bases, and 6 bases lay outside the gene matches.

This clonotype was seen only once. Written as DNA, the CDR3 is TGCAGTGCTAGGGGACAGCTAGGGGCTTTCTTT. Translated, it gives CSARGQLGAFF. V usage is TRBV20-1 and J usage is TRBJ1-1; 7 bases fit TRBD1. The CDR3 consists of 11 residues. Germline CDR1 reads DFQATT; CDR2 reads SNEGSKA (reference sequence). Losses at the gene ends were 3 bases for V and 11 bases for J; bases not matched to a gene: 6.

V usage is TRBV6-5 and J usage is TRBJ2-1, with D unclear. CDR1 and CDR2 (germline): MNHEY, SVGAGI. The CDR3 spans 14 residues. V lost 0 bases and J 0 bases, leaving 3 bases between the germline ends. CDR3 sequence: CASSYSPSYNEQFF. The CDR3 DNA sequence: TGTGCCAGCAGTTACTCGCCCTCCTACAATGAGCAGTTCTTC.

The chain employs TRBV28 and TRBJ1-4; TRBD1 aligns across 7 bases. CDR3 length: 14 residues. Trimming cost V 3 bases and J 8 bases; bases outside gene matches: 6. Per germline, CDR1 MDHEN and CDR2 SYDVKM. The CDR3: CASSLTGLREKLFF. The CDR3 DNA is TGTGCCAGCAGTTTGACAGGGCTGAGGGAAAAACTGTTTTTT.

The V gene is TRBV6-5, the J gene TRBJ2-3, with 11 bases fitting TRBD2. The germline gives CDR1 MNHEY, CDR2 SVGAGI. CDR3 length: 15 amino acids. J lost 6 bases, V lost 7 bases, and 9 bases had no gene match. This chain's CDR3 is CASNLAGGPPDTQYF. The CDR3 DNA reads TGTGCCAGCAATTTAGCGGGGGGGCCTCCGGATACGCAGTATTTT.

CDR3 coding DNA: TGCAGTGCTCTCCGGCCGGGCGGGGGGTTGTACGAGCAGTACTTC. Translation gives CSALRPGGGLYEQYF. The J gene is TRBJ2-7, the V gene TRBV20-1; 8 positions agree with TRBD2. The CDR3 covers 15 residues. The V and J ends lost 5 bases and 4 bases, in that order; junction bases with no gene match: 13. Germline CDR1 is DFQATT and CDR2 is SNEGSKA (reference sequence).

V gene TRBV20-1 combines with J gene TRBJ2-5, with TRBD1 matching 7 bases. CDR1 and CDR2 from the germline V gene are DFQATT and SNEGSKA (reference sequence). The CDR3 loop spans 13 amino acids. Unmatched junction bases numbered 6, after V lost 4 bases and J lost 4 bases. The CDR3 DNA reads as TGCAGTGCTATAACAGGGGTGGTAGAGACCCAGTACTTC. It is translated as CSAITGVVETQYF.

This rearrangement joins TRBV20-1 to TRBJ2-3; 12 positions match TRBD2. This CDR3 comprises 18 residues. V lost 6 bases and J lost 1; bases outside the gene matches: 14. Germline CDR1 is DFQATT and CDR2 is SNEGSKA (reference sequence). The CDR3 protein is CSAPPGTSGWRGTDTQYF. The CDR3 bases are TGCAGTGCCCCGCCCGGGACTAGCGGGTGGAGGGGCACAGATACGCAGTATTTT.

The sample holds a few counts of this clonotype. V usage is TRBV27 and J usage is TRBJ2-5; the D gene is possibly TRBD2 (6 bases). V shed 3 bases and J shed 1 base, with 12 bases lying between them. The CDR3 length is 15 residues. CDR1 and CDR2 (germline): MNHEY, SMNVEV (reference sequence). CDR3 region: CASSLGGLAQETQYF. The CDR3 DNA reads as TGTGCCAGCAGTTTGGGGGGTCTTGCCCAAGAGACCCAGTACTTC.

Regarding this clonotype: This may arise from a read error, as a much more abundant clone is one base away. V gene TRBV4-3 combines with J gene TRBJ2-4; tentatively, D is TRBD1 or TRBD2 (5 bases each). Near its end, the DNA agrees better with TRBJ2-7, so the J call may be wrong. The CDR3 totals 16 residues. CDR1 is LGHNA and CDR2 is YSLEER in the germline V gene. Written as DNA, the CDR3 is TGCGCCAGCAGCCCTTCCCGGGGCAGCACTATTTACGAGCAGTACTTC. This encodes CASSPSRGSTIYEQYF.

This clonotype was seen a single time. The V gene is TRBV20-1, the J gene TRBJ2-5, with D possibly called TRBD1 or TRBD2 (6 bases each). CDR1 and CDR2 (germline): DFQATT, SNEGSKA (reference sequence). This CDR3 is 13 amino acids long. V lost 7 bases and J 5 bases, leaving 17 bases between the germline ends. CDR3 residues: CSEVGGLGETQYF. Written as DNA, the CDR3 is TGCAGTGAAGTGGGGGGCCTCGGGGAGACCCAGTACTTC.

The rearrangement uses TRBV5-1 and TRBJ2-1, with no clear D. This CDR3 is 14 amino acids long. Per the germline V gene, CDR1 is SGHRS and CDR2 is YFSETQ. Trimming shortened V by 0 bases and J by 7 bases, and 11 bases separated the two germline ends. The CDR3 here is CASSLGQVENEQFF. The CDR3 bases are TGCGCCAGCAGCTTGGGGCAGGTGGAGAATGAGCAGTTCTTC.

This clonotype showed up just a few times. The genes are TRBV7-2 and TRBJ2-5, with D perhaps matching TRBD2 (6 bases). The V and J ends lost 6 bases and 2 bases respectively, with 13 bases between them. The CDR3 is made up of 14 amino acids. The V gene's germline CDR1 is SGHTA and CDR2 FQGNSA. CDR3 sequence (DNA): TGTGCCAGCAGGCGGGGCCCCCCTCAAGAGACCCAGTACTTC. It translates to CASRRGPPQETQYF.

The sample holds a few counts of this clonotype. The chain has TRBV7-2 and TRBJ2-6; possible D gene TRBD1, 5 bases. The CDR3 length is 17 residues. Trimming cost V 5 bases and J 1 base, with 15 bases left between them. CDR1 is SGHTA and CDR2 is FQGNSA in the germline V gene. The CDR3 nucleotides are TGTGCCAGCAGCCCTACAGGTACCCCTTCTGGGGCCAACGTCCTGACTTTC. Protein product: CASSPTGTPSGANVLTF.

V gene TRBV10-3 combines with J gene TRBJ2-1; 11 bases fit TRBD2. The CDR3 has 17 amino acids. V gave up 0 bases and J gave up 3 bases; unmatched junction bases: 4. Per the germline V gene, CDR1 is ENHRY and CDR2 is SYGVKD. CDR3 DNA: TGTGCCATCAGTGAGTCGCTAGCGGGGGGCCTCTACAATGAGCAGTTCTTC. Translation: CAISESLAGGLYNEQFF.

The chain links TRBV28 to TRBJ2-7; D unresolved. The CDR3 length is 14 residues. CDR1 is MDHEN and CDR2 is SYDVKM in the germline V gene. Trimming took 1 base from V and 5 from J, leaving 12 bases between them. CDR3 in amino acids: CASSLSSAENEQYF. The DNA for the CDR3 is TGTGCCAGCAGTTTATCGTCGGCGGAAAACGAGCAGTACTTC.